The 26 T cell receptor beta chains presented below share a single source sample, sequenced in a study of early T cells in non-severe SARS-CoV-2 infection. In TCRdb, the 5' RACE reads were re-called with MiXCR into one record per CDR3 protein. The repertoire consists of approximately 90,000 distinct CDR3 sequences, with 16% occurring once and the leading ten covering around 4.9%. Sequencing used whole blood, obtained at baseline. All receptors derive from an adult who was a healthcare worker with PCR-confirmed SARS-CoV-2 infection or an uninfected control (not recorded which).

This clonotype came up many times. Here the CDR3 DNA reads TGCGCCAGCAGCTCCTCCGGGACAGGGGGCGGAGGCGAGCAGTTCTTC. It encodes CASSSSGTGGGGEQFF. The chain employs TRBV5-1 and TRBJ2-1; the match to TRBD1 covers 12 bases. V was clipped by 3 bases and J by 10 bases; unmatched bases: 11. Germline V lookup: CDR1 SGHRS, CDR2 YFSETQ. The CDR3 spans 16 residues.

This clonotype was observed a few times. The rearrangement joins TRBV12-3 or TRBV12-4 to TRBJ2-3; D unresolved. This CDR3 is 13 amino acids long. Trimming cost V 0 bases and J 7 bases, with 8 bases left between them. This chain's CDR3 is CASSLAQGNTQYF. CDR3 sequence (DNA): TGTGCCAGCAGTTTAGCGCAAGGGAATACGCAGTATTTT.

This clonotype was detected only a few times. The rearrangement uses TRBV7-9 and TRBJ2-7; no definite D call. Trimming left V 3 bases short and J 5 bases short, with 11 bases between. CDR3 length: 13 amino acids. The V gene's germline CDR1 is SEHNR and CDR2 FQNEAQ (reference sequence). In DNA form, the CDR3 reads TGTGCCAGCAGCTTTCCCCCGCTTGACGAGCAGTACTTC. Encoded protein: CASSFPPLDEQYF.

This clonotype was detected a few times. This sequence joins TRBV11-2 and TRBJ2-3; tentatively, D is TRBD1 (5 bases). CDR1 SGHAT and CDR2 FQNNGV come from the germline V gene. CDR3 length: 15 amino acids. Trimming removed 1 base at V and 0 bases at J, with 8 bases between. CDR3 bases: TGTGCCAGCAGCTTAGGACAGTTTAGCACAGATACGCAGTATTTT. Translating it yields CASSLGQFSTDTQYF.

This clonotype was recorded at least ten times. The chain couples TRBV28 to TRBJ2-6; D possibly matches TRBD1 or TRBD2 (5 bases each). This CDR3 contains 14 residues. V gave up 7 bases and J gave up 4 bases, with 11 bases separating them. CDR1 MDHEN and CDR2 SYDVKM come from the germline V gene. The CDR3 DNA reads as TGTGCCAGCATGAGAGGGACCGGGGCCAACGTCCTGACTTTC. This gives the protein CASMRGTGANVLTF.

The V gene is TRBV20-1, the J gene TRBJ2-7, with 12 bases lining up with TRBD2. Germline V gene data show CDR1 as DFQATT and CDR2 as SNEGSKA (reference sequence). The CDR3 is made up of 15 amino acids. With V trimmed by 0 bases and J by 5 bases, 5 bases remained unmatched. The CDR3 nucleotides are TGCAGTGCTAGAGACTCGACTAGCGGGAGCAACGAGCAGTACTTC. Residues: CSARDSTSGSNEQYF.

The table lists this clonotype with many counts. This sequence joins TRBV2 and TRBJ2-1, with TRBD2 matching over 12 bases. Germline CDR1 reads SNHLY; CDR2 reads FYNNEI. The CDR3 totals 15 residues. J lost 0 bases, V lost 10 bases, and 4 bases had no gene match. Here the CDR3 reads CATGTSGSSYNEQFF. In DNA, the CDR3 is TGTGCCACAGGGACTAGCGGGTCCTCCTACAATGAGCAGTTCTTC.

This chain connects TRBV28 to TRBJ2-1, with a tentative D call TRBD2 (5 bases). Per germline, CDR1 MDHEN and CDR2 SYDVKM. CDR3 length equals 17 residues. V lost 5 bases to trimming and J lost 3 bases, with 20 bases between them. In DNA, the CDR3 is TGTGCCAGCAGTCCTAGGGAGTATGCTAGGTACTACAATGAGCAGTTCTTC. Translated: CASSPREYARYYNEQFF.

This clonotype was detected a few times. This chain links TRBV12-3 or TRBV12-4 with TRBJ1-3, with 8 bases lining up with TRBD1. CDR3 length equals 15 residues. The V segment lost 6 bases and the J segment 2 bases; nucleotides outside the gene matches: 6. For the CDR3, the DNA is TGTGCCAGCAGATTAAGACAGGGGCCTGGAAACACCATATATTTT. Encoded protein: CASRLRQGPGNTIYF.

This clonotype turned up a few times. The rearrangement uses TRBV3-1 and TRBJ1-6; 10 nucleotides line up with TRBD1. Germline-derived CDR1 and CDR2 are LGHDT and YNNKEL (reference sequence). The CDR3 extends over 15 amino acids. V lost 3 bases to trimming and J lost 9 bases; unmatched junction nucleotides: 5. CDR3 residues: CASSHGTGVSSPLHF. The CDR3, as DNA: TGTGCCAGCAGCCACGGGACAGGGGTATCTTCACCCCTCCACTTT.

The chain carries TRBV20-1 and TRBJ2-3, with TRBD2 identical over 11 bases. The CDR3 runs to 15 residues. After removal of 5 bases from V and 2 bases from J, the junction contained 6 bases not matched to a gene. Germline V gene sequence: CDR1 DFQATT, CDR2 SNEGSKA (reference sequence). The DNA for the CDR3 is TGCAGTGCTTTGGGACTAGCGGAATCCACAGATACGCAGTATTTT. Translating gives CSALGLAESTDTQYF.

This clonotype has only a few counts. The V and J genes are TRBV6-5 and TRBJ2-1; D is unclear. The CDR3 is 16 residues long. V dropped 1 base and J dropped 0 bases, with 10 bases sitting between them. Germline V gene sequence: CDR1 MNHEY, CDR2 SVGAGI. The CDR3 here is CASSYLRFSSYNEQFF. Written as DNA, the CDR3 is TGTGCCAGCAGTTACTTAAGGTTTAGCTCCTACAATGAGCAGTTCTTC.

V is TRBV2 and J is TRBJ1-1; tentatively, D is TRBD1 (5 bases). The length of the CDR3 is 11 residues. V lost 8 bases and J lost 5, with 9 bases in between. The germline V gene has CDR1 SNHLY and CDR2 FYNNEI. DNA for the CDR3: TGTGCCAGCGGGCGGGGGACTGAAGCTTTCTTT. It codes for CASGRGTEAFF.

V and J are TRBV4-2 and TRBJ2-1, with 12 positions matching TRBD2. The ends lost 1 base at V and 10 bases at J; junction bases unmatched: 8. This CDR3 has 16 residues. Germline CDR1 and CDR2: LGHNA and YNFKEQ. CDR3 amino acids: CASSQGRLAGDAEQFF. CDR3 nucleotides: TGTGCCAGCAGCCAAGGCCGACTAGCGGGAGATGCGGAGCAGTTCTTC.

This clonotype was recorded a few times. The gene calls are TRBV7-9 and TRBJ1-2; 9 bases fit TRBD1. With 7 bases clipped from V and 8 bases from J, the junction kept 11 bases outside the gene matches. The germline gives CDR1 SEHNR, CDR2 FQNEAQ (reference sequence). The CDR3 has 14 residues. The CDR3 sequence: CASNYRGRVSGYTF. The CDR3 DNA is TGTGCCAGCAACTACAGGGGGCGCGTTAGCGGCTACACCTTC. The complete variable domain, with remaining parts taken from reference TRBV7-9 and TRBJ1-2, reads DTGVSQNPRHKITKRGQNVTFRCDPISEHNRLYWYRQTLGQGPEFLTYFQNEAQLEKSRLLSDRFSAERPKGSFSTLEIQRTEQGDSAMYLCASNYRGRVSGYTFGSGTRLTVV.

The CDR3 DNA is TGTGCCAGCAGTCGAGATGAGCAGTTCTTC. It encodes CASSRDEQFF. J is TRBJ2-1 and V is TRBV6-6; no firm D call. Germline loops: CDR1 MNHNY, CDR2 SVGAGI (reference sequence). Trimming pared 5 bases from V and 8 bases from J, leaving 4 bases between. This CDR3 has 10 amino acids.

This clonotype was picked up a small number of times. The chain has TRBV18 and TRBJ2-3; possibly TRBD1 or TRBD2 for D (5 bases each). Trimming pared 2 bases from V and 5 bases from J, leaving 17 bases between. The CDR3 spans 16 residues. Germline V gives CDR1 KGHSH, CDR2 LQKENI. The CDR3 DNA sequence: TGTGCCAGCTCACCAAAAAGGGGACCGGAAGGAGATACGCAGTATTTT. Its protein product is CASSPKRGPEGDTQYF. The full variable domain, completed using reference TRBV18 and TRBJ2-3, is NAGVMQNPRHLVRRRGQEARLRCSPMKGHSHVYWYRQLPEEGLKFMVYLQKENIIDESGMPKERFSAEFPKEGPSILRIQQVVRGDSAAYFCASSPKRGPEGDTQYFGPGTRLTVL.

The rearrangement uses TRBV6-5 and TRBJ2-7, with 12 positions matching TRBD1. The trim removed 5 bases at V and 6 bases at J, leaving 5 bases unmatched. Germline CDR1 and CDR2: MNHEY and SVGAGI. The CDR3 covers 14 residues. CDR3 region: CASSARDRGREQYF. The DNA for the CDR3 is TGTGCCAGCAGTGCCCGGGACAGGGGGCGCGAGCAGTACTTC.

Ten or more counts support this clonotype. This rearrangement joins TRBV30 to TRBJ1-3; D might be TRBD1 (5 bases). Germline V CDR1 and CDR2: GTSNPN, SVGIG (reference sequence). The germline V and J ends were trimmed by 3 bases and 4 bases, with 7 bases remaining between them. The CDR3 is 12 residues long. CDR3 region: CAWSPGGNTIYF. CDR3 nucleotides: TGTGCCTGGAGCCCAGGGGGAAACACCATATATTTT.

The V and J genes are TRBV20-1 and TRBJ2-7, with D possibly matching TRBD1 (7 bases). Germline loops: CDR1 DFQATT, CDR2 SNEGSKA (reference sequence). This CDR3 contains 12 residues. Trimming stripped 1 base from V and 6 bases from J, with 10 bases between. CDR3 coding DNA: TGCAGTGCTAGAGGGCAGGGGGGCGAGCAGTACTTC. This codes for CSARGQGGEQYF.

The chain links TRBV28 to TRBJ1-2; tentative D call: TRBD1 (5 bases). CDR3 length equals 14 residues. Germline values: CDR1 MDHEN, CDR2 SYDVKM. Trimming removed 6 bases at V and 3 bases at J, with 14 bases between. CDR3 nucleotides: TGTGCCAGCAGACGCCGAGACAGCTACTATGGCTACACCTTC. It specifies CASRRRDSYYGYTF.

This clonotype was counted only a few times. The V and J genes are TRBV30 and TRBJ2-3, with D possibly TRBD1 on 5 matching bases. Germline V gives CDR1 GTSNPN, CDR2 SVGIG (reference sequence). The ends were cut back, 0 bases at V and 4 bases at J, with 5 bases in the middle. CDR3 length equals 12 residues. CDR3 amino acids: CAWSVQADTQYF. For the CDR3, the DNA is TGTGCCTGGAGTGTACAGGCAGATACGCAGTATTTT.

V and J are TRBV7-7 and TRBJ2-1; D remains unclear. The CDR3 contains 13 residues. CDR1 is SSHAT and CDR2 is FNYEAQ in the germline V gene (reference sequence). The V end was cut by 3 bases, the J end by 6 bases, with 9 bases between. CDR3 coding DNA: TGTGCCAGCAGCTTGCCGGAGAGCAATGAGCAGTTCTTC. This encodes CASSLPESNEQFF.

The chain recombines TRBV2 with TRBJ2-7; possibly TRBD1 for D (5 bases). The V gene lost 4 bases and the J gene lost 0 bases, with 10 bases spanning the gap. CDR1 is SNHLY, CDR2 FYNNEI, per germline. The CDR3 loop spans 14 amino acids. The CDR3 protein is CASSVGRASYEQYF. CDR3 nucleotide sequence: TGTGCCAGCAGTGTTGGCAGGGCCTCCTACGAGCAGTACTTC. Using reference TRBV2 and TRBJ2-7 for the parts outside the CDR3, the full variable domain is EPEVTQTPSHQVTQMGQEVILRCVPISNHLYFYWYRQILGQKVEFLVSFYNNEISEKSEIFDDQFSVERPDGSNFTLKIRSTKLEDSAMYFCASSVGRASYEQYFGPGTRLTVT.

This clonotype occurred a few times. The chain recombines TRBV3-1 with TRBJ2-7; D unclear. Trimming cost V 0 bases and J 4 bases, with 16 bases left between them. The CDR3 is made up of 16 amino acids. CDR1 LGHDT and CDR2 YNNKEL come from the germline V gene (reference sequence). The CDR3 region has the DNA TGTGCCAGCAGCCAAGACCCTCGGTCCCCCGCTTACGAGCAGTACTTC. This codes for CASSQDPRSPAYEQYF.

This clonotype was observed many times. The chain links TRBV2 to TRBJ2-3; 7 positions agree with TRBD2. There are 14 residues in the CDR3. V gave up 4 bases and J gave up 4 bases; unmatched junction bases: 5. From germline, CDR1 is SNHLY and CDR2 FYNNEI. The CDR3 DNA is TGTGCCAGCAGTGTTGGCGGGAGTGCAGATACGCAGTATTTT. This encodes CASSVGGSADTQYF.